Listed here are 2 T cell receptor beta chains from one sample, sequenced in a study of shared clonotypes between healthy human individuals. CD45RO negativity and positive selection for CCR7 defined naive CD8 cells, a population that excluded terminally differentiated effector memory CD45RA+ cells. Repertoires were generated with immunoSEQ multiplex PCR, while TCRdb's copy carries only in-frame clones and drops some. This sample has some 740,000 clones, with about 91% found just once. Specimen: naive CD8+ T cells sorted from blood. Receptors were obtained from a man aged 25 to 45 in good health.

The chain has TRBV27 and TRBJ2-7, with D maybe TRBD1 (6 bases). Trimming removed 6 bases at V and 4 bases at J, with 10 bases between. This CDR3 is 12 amino acids long. Germline CDR1 MNHEY, CDR2 SMNVEV (reference sequence). This CDR3 reads CASSVRGYEQYF. Here the CDR3 DNA reads TGTGCCAGCAGCGTTAGGGGGTACGAGCAGTACTTC.

J is TRBJ2-2 and V is TRBV25-1; TRBD2 agrees at 9 bases. Germline V gene data show CDR1 as MGHDK and CDR2 as SYGVNS. The J segment lost 4 bases and the V segment lost 1 base, leaving 7 bases of the junction unmatched. The CDR3 runs to 17 residues. The CDR3 nucleotides are TGTGCCAGCAGTGAATGGGTAGCGGGAGAGAGCACCGGGGAGCTGTTTTTT. Its translation is CASSEWVAGESTGELFF.